This TCR beta chain appears in the sequencing data of a study of cytomegalovirus exposure and HLA in healthy donors. CDR3 length: 15 amino acids. Trimming left V 0 bases short and J 1 base short, with 7 bases between. CDR1 and CDR2 (germline): SGHNT, YYREEE (reference sequence). Produced via immunoSEQ multiplex PCR; TCRdb's table is partial and in-frame only. The sample lists roughly 240,000 clones; about 87% were seen once. The sample holds a few counts of this clone. The source is a man between 18 and 29 years old in good health and CMV-seronegative. The rearrangement uses TRBV5-4 and TRBJ2-2, with TRBD1 as a possible D gene (6 bases). Sequencing input: PBMCs. The CDR3 protein is CASSLGTENTGELFF. CDR3 DNA sequence: TGTGCCAGCAGCTTGGGGACAGAGAACACCGGGGAGCTGTTTTTT.